This TCR beta chain was sequenced in a study of patients and donors after allogeneic stem cell transplantation. TCRdb re-derived calls from the RT-PCR reads in MiXCR, one entry per CDR3 protein. In the table there are approximately 210,000 distinct CDR3 sequences, around two fifths of which are singletons. This clonotype was picked up a small number of times. This CDR3 has 14 residues. V shed 6 bases and J shed 4 bases, with 13 bases lying between them. Germline V gene lookup returns CDR1 MDHEN and CDR2 SYDVKM. The TCR originated in a human donor who was either an allogeneic HSCT recipient or a stem cell or donor lymphocyte infusion donor (not recorded which). It is not recorded whose cells these are; they may come from a transplant donor. Specimen: blood, either unsorted or a sorted T cell fraction (not recorded which). The chain uses TRBV28 and TRBJ1-5; D not certain. The CDR3 DNA sequence: TGTGCCAGCAGCGACCCCATCGGAAATCAGCCCCAGCATTTT. Amino acid sequence: CASSDPIGNQPQHF.